The source of this TCR beta chain is a study of T cell repertoires in cytomegalovirus infection. Findings and limits, study-wide: Dominating the ex vivo response were TCR beta clonotypes that were CMV-specific and HLA-C-restricted.

MiXCR was run by TCRdb on the reads, yielding one entry per CDR3 protein. The sample yields some 220,000 distinct CDR3 sequences, 9% to 15% seen once. J lost 0 bases, V lost 7 bases, and 5 bases had no gene match. The CDR3 spans 14 residues. Germline CDR1 reads MNHNS; CDR2 reads SASEGT. This clonotype was detected ten times or more. Antigen: not known. The sequenced material came from PBMCs. The chain carries TRBV6-1 and TRBJ2-7; 8 nucleotides match TRBD2. The source of this sequence is a human donor in good health (CMV status not recorded). Some clones in this sample may be carry-over from other donors' samples. In DNA form, the CDR3 reads TGTGCCAGCATCATCCGGGGGGGCTCCTACGAGCAGTACTTC. Amino acids: CASIIRGGSYEQYF.